The 15 T cell receptor beta chains in this list originate from one sample, sequenced in a study of long-term antiretroviral therapy in people with HIV. The run of the v3.0 immunoSEQ assay was at survey level. Some clones are missing from TCRdb's copy, which holds only in-frame ones; the method was immunoSEQ multiplex PCR. The top ten clones hold more than 7.5% of a sample with about 27,000 clones, approximately 78% of them seen once. Sequencing was performed on unsorted PBMCs, taken 3 years after starting antiretroviral therapy. The receptors stem from a man aged 35-49 years with HIV.

Here the CDR3 reads CASSQESGIGEAFF. In DNA form, the CDR3 reads TGCGCCAGCAGCCAAGAGTCAGGGATCGGTGAAGCTTTCTTT. The chain has TRBV4-1 and TRBJ1-1, with D tentatively TRBD1 (5 bases). The V gene lost 0 bases and the J gene lost 7 bases, with 12 bases spanning the gap. The CDR3 sequence is 14 residues long. Germline CDR1 and CDR2: MGHRA and YSYEKL.

V is TRBV19 and J is TRBJ1-5; D may be TRBD1 (6 bases). The CDR3 totals 14 residues. Trimming removed 10 bases from V and 9 bases from J, with 22 bases in between. Per germline, CDR1 LNHDA and CDR2 SQIVND (reference sequence). The CDR3 is CATTEAGGWGPQHF. The CDR3 bases are TGTGCCACCACCGAAGCGGGGGGCTGGGGGCCCCAGCATTTT.

The J gene is TRBJ1-6, the V gene TRBV30; D is uncertain. Germline V gives CDR1 GTSNPN, CDR2 SVGIG (reference sequence). V lost 6 bases, J lost 7 bases, and 10 bases lay in between. The CDR3 has 12 residues. CDR3 residues: CACHRRNSPLHF. CDR3 in DNA: TGTGCCTGTCACAGACGCAATTCACCCCTCCACTTT.

This sequence joins TRBV30 and TRBJ2-5; D gene unclear. In germline, CDR1 is GTSNPN, CDR2 SVGIG (reference sequence). Trimming left V 0 bases short and J 1 base short, with 6 bases between. The CDR3 consists of 13 residues. In nucleotides, the CDR3 is TGTGCCTGGAGTGTAATCCCCCAAGAGACCCAGTACTTC. It encodes CAWSVIPQETQYF.

The chain couples TRBV15 to TRBJ2-1; 8 bases fit TRBD1. The CDR3 consists of 15 residues. The germline CDR1 and CDR2 sequences are LNHNV and YYDKDF (reference sequence). Trimming took 1 base from V and 5 from J; bases not matched to a gene: 4. CDR3 residues: CATSRGTGIDNEQFF. CDR3 coding DNA: TGTGCCACCAGCAGAGGGACAGGGATCGACAATGAGCAGTTCTTC. Combining the CDR3 with reference TRBV15 and TRBJ2-1 gives the whole variable domain DAMVIQNPRYQVTQFGKPVTLSCSQTLNHNVMYWYQQKSSQAPKLLFHYYDKDFNNEADTPDNFQSRRPNTSFCFLDIRSPGLGDTAMYLCATSRGTGIDNEQFFGPGTRLTVL.

The J gene is TRBJ2-3, the V gene TRBV28; no firm D call. The CDR3 sequence is 13 residues long. Germline loops: CDR1 MDHEN, CDR2 SYDVKM. The ends were cut back, 5 bases at V and 3 bases at J, with 9 bases in the middle. The CDR3 coding sequence is TGTGCCAGCAGTCCCCCTGGGACAGATACGCAGTATTTT. It is translated as CASSPPGTDTQYF.

This clone was counted a few times. The gene calls are TRBV5-4 and TRBJ1-3, with D unclear. Per germline, CDR1 SGHNT and CDR2 YYREEE (reference sequence). Trimming left V 4 bases short and J 2 bases short, with 10 bases between. The CDR3 runs to 14 residues. The CDR3: CASSLRTAGNTIYF. CDR3 coding DNA: TGTGCCAGCAGCCTCAGAACAGCTGGAAACACCATATATTTT.

The chain uses TRBV5-1 and TRBJ1-5, with D tentatively TRBD1 (6 bases). CDR1 SGHRS and CDR2 YFSETQ come from the germline V gene. The length of the CDR3 is 13 residues. The V gene lost 2 bases and the J gene lost 5 bases, with 8 bases spanning the gap. The chain's CDR3 is CASSLQGDQPQHF. The CDR3 DNA follows: TGCGCCAGCAGCTTACAGGGAGATCAGCCCCAGCATTTT.

DNA for the CDR3: TGCGCCAGCAGCGAGCTGGGGGGCTTGGATACGCAGTATTTT. Translating gives CASSELGGLDTQYF. The genes are TRBV5-1 and TRBJ2-3; D could derive from TRBD1 or TRBD2 (6 bases each). The length of the CDR3 is 14 residues. V lost 4 bases, J lost 6 bases, and 15 bases lay in between. The germline V gene encodes CDR1 SGHRS and CDR2 YFSETQ.

The chain joins TRBV5-1 to TRBJ2-1; 8 positions match TRBD1. From germline, CDR1 is SGHRS and CDR2 YFSETQ. V shed 6 bases, J shed 0 bases, and the junction held 2 bases outside the gene matches. The CDR3 spans 14 residues. As DNA, the CDR3 is TGCGCCAGCAATGGACAGGGCTCCTACAATGAGCAGTTCTTC. This codes for CASNGQGSYNEQFF.

The V and J genes are TRBV5-1 and TRBJ2-3; D not certain. The CDR3 is made up of 14 amino acids. Germline V gives CDR1 SGHRS, CDR2 YFSETQ. V was shortened by 0 bases and J by 4 bases, with 9 bases between the two germline ends. The CDR3 region is CASSLDSGPDTQYF. In nucleotides, the CDR3 is TGCGCCAGCAGCTTGGATTCCGGGCCAGATACGCAGTATTTT.

The chain links TRBV10-3 to TRBJ1-5; 9 bases align to TRBD1. V shed 6 bases and J 6 bases; nucleotides not matched to a gene: 9. The CDR3 covers 15 residues. The germline V gene encodes CDR1 ENHRY and CDR2 SYGVKD. CDR3 in DNA: TGTGCCATCAGCCCCGGGACAGGGAATACTCAGCCCCAGCATTTT. Translated, it gives CAISPGTGNTQPQHF.

The rearrangement joins TRBV30 to TRBJ2-1; 8 bases agree with TRBD2. CDR1 GTSNPN and CDR2 SVGIG come from the germline V gene (reference sequence). V shed 4 bases and J 8 bases; nucleotides not matched to a gene: 10. This CDR3 region has 14 residues. CDR3 in DNA: TGTGCCTGGAACCCCGGGGGCGGGGGGCATGAGCAGTTCTTC. Its translation: CAWNPGGGGHEQFF.

The CDR3 nucleotides are TGTGCCACCAGCAGAGGCAACGAGCAGTACTTC. Residues: CATSRGNEQYF. The rearrangement uses TRBV15 and TRBJ2-7; D is unclear. The CDR3 is 11 residues long. V dropped 1 base and J dropped 5 bases, with 3 bases sitting between them. From germline, CDR1 is LNHNV and CDR2 YYDKDF (reference sequence).

A few counts support this clone. V gene TRBV4-2 combines with J gene TRBJ1-5; D unresolved. The V end lost 0 bases, the J end lost 3 bases, and 6 bases lay between the germline ends. CDR1 is LGHNA and CDR2 is YNFKEQ in the germline V gene. The CDR3 extends over 14 amino acids. CDR3 nucleotide sequence: TGTGCCAGCAGCCAAGAGGGATTCAATCAGCCCCAGCATTTT. It yields the protein CASSQEGFNQPQHF.